Listed below are T cell receptor beta chains from one sample, sequenced in a study of quantifying T cell responses using KT2 cells. TCRdb itself ran the UMI-ligation and nested PCR reads through MiXCR, one entry per CDR3 protein. Of approximately 50,000 distinct CDR3 sequences in the sample, approximately 10% are singletons; the top ten hold roughly a tenth. The material sequenced was PBMCs spiked with cells of the T cell clone KT2. The receptors come from a human donor. Each CDR3 is given with its conserved first and last residue. A row's size may be missing; if present it is once, few, many or a size class.

length	V	size	J	CDR3
16	TRBV10-1	-	TRBJ2-3	CASSGSGQGMRGTQYF
12	TRBV6-5	many	TRBJ2-7	CASSSTFYEQYF
15	TRBV2	-	TRBJ1-5	CASSEGVRSNQPQHF
13	TRBV20-1	many	TRBJ1-1	CSARVGEATEAFF
15	TRBV6-5	-	TRBJ2-6	CASSYSRSGANVLTF
21	TRBV25-1	-	TRBJ1-3	CASSGGGWDAHKLTSGNTIYF
15	TRBV3-1	few	TRBJ2-2	CASSRGWTGGGELFF
12	TRBV6-2/TRBV6-3	-	TRBJ2-3	CASRVDTDTQYF
14	TRBV6-6	few	TRBJ1-1	CASSYIAGGAGAFF
18	TRBV2	-	TRBJ2-3	CASGWDSRRGALGDTQYF
15	TRBV29-1	few	TRBJ2-1	CSVTGQPISYNEQFF
15	TRBV12-3/TRBV12-4	many	TRBJ2-7	CASSLETGGGYEQYF
17	TRBV12-3/TRBV12-4	-	TRBJ1-2	CASSPQTLLVSNYGYTF
14	TRBV7-2	many	TRBJ1-5	CASSTYRGAQPQHF
15	TRBV12-3/TRBV12-4	-	TRBJ2-3	CASRAGLAALNTQYF
16	TRBV7-9	many	TRBJ2-4	CASSLGQGLGLDIQYF
17	TRBV11-2	many	TRBJ2-3	CASSSLTPTTGTDTQYF
11	TRBV29-1	-	TRBJ1-2	CSAILNYGYTF
16	TRBV7-2	few	TRBJ1-3	CASSLVFGGGGNTIYF
17	TRBV4-3	-	TRBJ1-3	CASSHEGLAGRGNTIYF
13	TRBV7-9	few	TRBJ1-1	CAGSFRGNTEAFF
15	TRBV7-9	few	TRBJ1-2	CASSSRTGLHYGYTF
15	TRBV4-2	-	TRBJ2-7	CASSQDLGVPYEQYF
13	TRBV11-2	many	TRBJ2-7	CASSLGNNYEQYF
14	TRBV20-1	-	TRBJ1-5	CSATAGVIGQPQHF
16	TRBV6-5	few	TRBJ1-3	CASSLGTVHSGNTIYF
16	TRBV7-8	-	TRBJ1-6	CASSLVFRPGDSPLHF
14	TRBV5-1	many	TRBJ2-5	CASRPRTGGETQYF
16	TRBV5-6	-	TRBJ2-2	CASSQPGQGQAGGLFF
13	TRBV7-9	-	TRBJ1-2	CASSPYRVDGYTF
13	TRBV7-8	few	TRBJ1-4	CASSRDLNEKLFF
14	TRBV15	-	TRBJ2-3	CATSRGPSAGVEYF
14	TRBV25-1	few	TRBJ1-6	CASSVPGGASPLHF
13	TRBV15	-	TRBJ2-7	CATSRDTGFEQYF
12	TRBV20-1	few	TRBJ1-2	CSARTGNYGYTF
13	TRBV10-3	few	TRBJ1-6	CAISVQGGSPLHF
14	TRBV6-2/TRBV6-3	-	TRBJ2-7	CASSDFRDSYEQYF
14	TRBV20-1	-	TRBJ2-3	CSARRLFNTDTQYF